This TCR beta chain was captured in a study of blood T cell repertoires in COVID-19. Study-level information: COVID-19 samples, acute and convalescent, were from the United States, Italy and Spain. The cDNA or gDNA used as material had been derived from T cells, B-cell-depleted T cells, or PBMCs.

Germline CDR1 and CDR2: MDHEN and SYDVKM. The CDR3 is made up of 15 amino acids. V dropped 6 bases and J dropped 0; count of bases not matched to a gene: 7. In the source study's methods: Nucleated cell counts were estimated from reference gene primer amplification. Data came from immunoSEQ multiplex PCR; TCRdb stores just in-frame clones and leaves some out. The D gene and trimming were derived from the DNA, and the V and J assignments and clone size from that table. The sample shows approximately 150,000 clones, approximately 81% of them seen only once. The gene calls are TRBV28 and TRBJ2-7; 8 bases are shared with TRBD1. Input material: peripheral blood. The TCR originated in a human donor in a cohort sampled during active COVID-19. The CDR3 DNA sequence: TGTGCCAGCAGCGGACCGGGACAGGTCTCCTACGAGCAGTACTTC. Residues: CASSGPGQVSYEQYF.